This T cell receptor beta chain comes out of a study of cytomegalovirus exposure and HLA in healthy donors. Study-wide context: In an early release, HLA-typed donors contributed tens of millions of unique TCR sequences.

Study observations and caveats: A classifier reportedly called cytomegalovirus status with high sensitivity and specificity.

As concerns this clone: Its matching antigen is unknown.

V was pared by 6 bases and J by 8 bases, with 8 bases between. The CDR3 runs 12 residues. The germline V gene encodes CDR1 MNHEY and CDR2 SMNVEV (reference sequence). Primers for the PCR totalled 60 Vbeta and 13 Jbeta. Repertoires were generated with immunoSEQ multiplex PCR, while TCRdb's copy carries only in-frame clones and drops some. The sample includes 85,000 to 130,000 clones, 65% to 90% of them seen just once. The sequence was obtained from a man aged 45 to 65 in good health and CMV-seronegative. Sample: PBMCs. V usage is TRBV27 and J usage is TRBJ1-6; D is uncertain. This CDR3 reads CASRQWDSPLHF. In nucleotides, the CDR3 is TGTGCCAGCAGACAGTGGGATTCACCCCTCCACTTT.